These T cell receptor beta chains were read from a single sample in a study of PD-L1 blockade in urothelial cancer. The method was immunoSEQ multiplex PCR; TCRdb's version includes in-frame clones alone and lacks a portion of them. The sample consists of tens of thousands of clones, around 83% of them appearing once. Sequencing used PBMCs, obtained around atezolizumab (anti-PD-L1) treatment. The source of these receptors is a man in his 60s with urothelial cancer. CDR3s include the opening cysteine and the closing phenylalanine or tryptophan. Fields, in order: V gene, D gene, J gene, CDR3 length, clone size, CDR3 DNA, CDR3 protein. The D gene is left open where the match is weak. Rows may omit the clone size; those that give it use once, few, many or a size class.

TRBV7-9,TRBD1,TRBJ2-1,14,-,TGTGCCAGCAGCCCCCGGACAGGGGACGGTGAGCAGTTCTTC,CASSPRTGDGEQFF
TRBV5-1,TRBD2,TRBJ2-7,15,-,TGCGCCAGCAGCTGGACTAGCGGGAGGGCTAGCGAGCAGTACTTC,CASSWTSGRASEQYF
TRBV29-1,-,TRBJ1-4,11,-,TGCAGCGTTGATAGCAATGAAAAACTGTTTTTT,CSVDSNEKLFF
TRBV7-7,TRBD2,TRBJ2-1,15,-,TGTGCCAGCAGCTCGGGAGGCCGTTGGGCGAATGAGCAGTTCTTC,CASSSGGRWANEQFF
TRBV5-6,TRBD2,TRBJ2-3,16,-,TGTGCCAGCAGCCCCCGGACTAGCCAGCTCACAGATACGCAGTATTTT,CASSPRTSQLTDTQYF
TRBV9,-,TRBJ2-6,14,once,TGTGCCAGCAGCGTACGCTACGGGGCCAACGTCCTGACTTTC,CASSVRYGANVLTF
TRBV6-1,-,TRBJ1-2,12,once,TGTGCCAGCAGTGGCGCAGGGTATGGCTACACCTTC,CASSGAGYGYTF
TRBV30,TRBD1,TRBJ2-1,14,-,TGTGCCTGGAGTATTGGGACAGGGAGAAATGAGCAGTTCTTC,CAWSIGTGRNEQFF
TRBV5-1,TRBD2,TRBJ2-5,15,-,TGCGCCAGCAGGACCAGCGGGGGGGCCACGGAGACCCAGTACTTC,CASRTSGGATETQYF
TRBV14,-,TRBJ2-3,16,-,TGTGCCAGCAGCCAATATTTCGGGAGCCGCACAGATACGCAGTATTTT,CASSQYFGSRTDTQYF
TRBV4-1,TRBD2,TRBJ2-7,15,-,TGCGCCAGCAGCCGTCAGGACGGGGGGGTCTACGAGCAGTACTTC,CASSRQDGGVYEQYF
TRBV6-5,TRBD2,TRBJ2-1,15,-,TGTGCCAGCAGTTACTCCCTAGCGGGAAACAATGAGCAGTTCTTC,CASSYSLAGNNEQFF
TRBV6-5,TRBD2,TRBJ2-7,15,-,TGTGCCAGCAGTTATCGCGGGGGGGCCCGGGACGAGCAGTACTTC,CASSYRGGARDEQYF
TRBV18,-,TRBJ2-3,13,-,TGTGCCAGCTCCCGAGCGGAGGGGGATACGCAGTATTTT,CASSRAEGDTQYF
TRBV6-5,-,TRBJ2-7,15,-,TGTGCCAGCAGTTCAGAGGGTCTTTTCTCCAACGAGCAGTACTTC,CASSSEGLFSNEQYF
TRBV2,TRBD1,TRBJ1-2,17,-,TGTGCCAGCAGGGCTCCGGGACAGGGGGCTGGTTACTATGGCTACACCTTC,CASRAPGQGAGYYGYTF
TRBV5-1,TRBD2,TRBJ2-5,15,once,TGCGCCAGCAGCTGGACCGCTGGGGGGGGAGAGACCCAGTACTTC,CASSWTAGGGETQYF
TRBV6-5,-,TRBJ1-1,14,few,TGTGCCAGCAGTTACGAGAGGGGAGGAACTGAAGCTTTCTTT,CASSYERGGTEAFF
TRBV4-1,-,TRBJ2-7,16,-,TGCGCCAGCAGCCAGACCCCTACGGCGGCTACAACCGGGCAGTACTTC,CASSQTPTAATTGQYF
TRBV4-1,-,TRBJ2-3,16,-,TGCGCCAGCAGCCAAGATTGGGCGGGCCGCACAGATACGCAGTATTTT,CASSQDWAGRTDTQYF
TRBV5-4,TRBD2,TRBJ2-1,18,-,TGTGCCAGCAGCTGCGGACTAGCGGGGGCGACAATCTACAATGAGCAGTTCTTC,CASSCGLAGATIYNEQFF
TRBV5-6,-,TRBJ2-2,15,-,TGTGCCAGCAGCTTAGAGGGAACGAACACCGGGGAGCTGTTTTTT,CASSLEGTNTGELFF
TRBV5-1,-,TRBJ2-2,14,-,TGCGCCAGCACAACCGACAGTTACACCGGGGAGCTGTTTTTT,CASTTDSYTGELFF
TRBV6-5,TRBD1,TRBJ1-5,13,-,TGTGCCAGCAGTTACACCGGACAGGGGCCCCAGCATTTT,CASSYTGQGPQHF
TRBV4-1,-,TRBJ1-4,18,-,TGCGCCAGCAGCCAAGATAGGGAGAGAAGTGCAACTAATGAAAAACTGTTTTTT,CASSQDRERSATNEKLFF
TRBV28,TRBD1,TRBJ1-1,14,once,TGTGCCAGCAGTCGACAGGGAACCAGGGGTGAAGCTTTCTTT,CASSRQGTRGEAFF
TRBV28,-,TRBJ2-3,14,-,TGTGCCAGCAGCTCCGGGGGGCGAACAGATACGCAGTATTTT,CASSSGGRTDTQYF
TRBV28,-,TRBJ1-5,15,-,TGTGCCAGCACCTATCTCACGGGTAGCAATCAGCCCCAGCATTTT,CASTYLTGSNQPQHF
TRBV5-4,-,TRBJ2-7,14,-,TGTGCCAGCAGCTTGGACACCGGGAGTTACGAGCAGTACTTC,CASSLDTGSYEQYF
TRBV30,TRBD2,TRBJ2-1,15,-,TGTGCCTGGAGTAAGGCTAGCGGGGCCTACAATGAGCAGTTCTTC,CAWSKASGAYNEQFF
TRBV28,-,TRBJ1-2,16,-,TGTGCCAGCAGTTTATCTTTGAGTTTATCCCTCTATGGCTACACCTTC,CASSLSLSLSLYGYTF
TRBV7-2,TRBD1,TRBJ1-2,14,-,TGTGCCAGCAGCTACTCGACAGGGCTTGCTGGCTACACCTTC,CASSYSTGLAGYTF
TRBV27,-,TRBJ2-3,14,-,TGTGCCAGCAGTTGGGGGACTCTTGAAGATACGCAGTATTTT,CASSWGTLEDTQYF
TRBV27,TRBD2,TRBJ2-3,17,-,TGTGCCAGCAGTTCACCGGGACTAGCGGGAGTGATAGATACGCAGTATTTT,CASSSPGLAGVIDTQYF
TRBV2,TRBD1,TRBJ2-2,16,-,TGTGCCAGCAATTTCGGGACAGGGACGGGCACCGGGGAGCTGTTTTTT,CASNFGTGTGTGELFF
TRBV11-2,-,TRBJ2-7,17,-,TGTGCCAGCAGCTTTCAGACGTTGGGAGCTAGTTTCAACGAGCAGTACTTC,CASSFQTLGASFNEQYF
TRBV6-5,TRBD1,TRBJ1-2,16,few,TGTGCCAGCAGTTACGGTGTTACAGGGGGCAACTATGGCTACACCTTC,CASSYGVTGGNYGYTF
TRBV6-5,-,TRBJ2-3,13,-,TGTGCCAGCACTCCACCAACAACGGATACGCAGTATTTT,CASTPPTTDTQYF
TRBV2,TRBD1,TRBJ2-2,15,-,TGTGCCAGCAGTGTCCAGGGGGCGAACACCGGGGAGCTGTTTTTT,CASSVQGANTGELFF
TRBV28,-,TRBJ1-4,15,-,TGTGCCAGCAGTCTGGGGGGGTCAACTAATGAAAAACTGTTTTTT,CASSLGGSTNEKLFF
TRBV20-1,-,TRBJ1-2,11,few,TGCAGTGCGCGGGATCGTTATGGCTACACCTTC,CSARDRYGYTF